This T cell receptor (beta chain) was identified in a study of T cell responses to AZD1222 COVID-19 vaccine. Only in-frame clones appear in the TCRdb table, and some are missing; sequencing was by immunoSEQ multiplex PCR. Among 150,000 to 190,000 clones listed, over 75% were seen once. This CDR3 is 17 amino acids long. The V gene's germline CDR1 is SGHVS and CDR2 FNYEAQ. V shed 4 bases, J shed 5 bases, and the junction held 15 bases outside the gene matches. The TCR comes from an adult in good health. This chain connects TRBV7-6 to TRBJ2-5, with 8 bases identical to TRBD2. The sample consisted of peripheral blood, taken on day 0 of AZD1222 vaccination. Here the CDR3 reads CASSSSLREGPEETQYF. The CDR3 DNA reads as TGTGCCAGCAGCTCTTCTCTACGGGAGGGTCCGGAGGAGACCCAGTACTTC.